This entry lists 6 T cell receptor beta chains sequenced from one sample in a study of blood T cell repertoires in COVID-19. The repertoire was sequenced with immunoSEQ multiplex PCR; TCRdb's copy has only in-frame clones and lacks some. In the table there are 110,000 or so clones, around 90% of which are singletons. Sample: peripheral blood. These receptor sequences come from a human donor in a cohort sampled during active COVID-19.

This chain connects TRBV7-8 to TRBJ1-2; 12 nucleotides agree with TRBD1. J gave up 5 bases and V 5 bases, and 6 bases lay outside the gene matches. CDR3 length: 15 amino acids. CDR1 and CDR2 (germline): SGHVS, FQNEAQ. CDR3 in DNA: TGTGCCAGCAGCCTGGGGACAGGGGGCGCTTATGGCTACACCTTC. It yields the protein CASSLGTGGAYGYTF.

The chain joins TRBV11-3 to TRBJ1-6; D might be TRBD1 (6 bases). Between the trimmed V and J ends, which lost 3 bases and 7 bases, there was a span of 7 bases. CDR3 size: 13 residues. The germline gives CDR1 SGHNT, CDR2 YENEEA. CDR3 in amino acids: CASSFQGNSPLHF. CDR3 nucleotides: TGTGCCAGCAGCTTCCAGGGGAATTCACCCCTCCACTTT. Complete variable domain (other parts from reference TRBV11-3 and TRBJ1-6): EAGVVQSPRYKIIEKKQPVAFWCNPISGHNTLYWYLQNLGQGPELLIRYENEEAVDDSQLPKDRFSAERLKGVDSTLKIQPAELGDSAVYLCASSFQGNSPLHFGNGTRLTVT.

The CDR3 loop reads CASSPGTEAFF. In DNA form, the CDR3 reads TGTGCCAGCAGCCCGGGAACTGAAGCTTTCTTT. The chain links TRBV11-3 to TRBJ1-1; D gene uncertain. This CDR3 has 11 amino acids. Germline V gives CDR1 SGHNT, CDR2 YENEEA. The ends were cut back, 5 bases at V and 5 bases at J, with 6 bases in the middle.

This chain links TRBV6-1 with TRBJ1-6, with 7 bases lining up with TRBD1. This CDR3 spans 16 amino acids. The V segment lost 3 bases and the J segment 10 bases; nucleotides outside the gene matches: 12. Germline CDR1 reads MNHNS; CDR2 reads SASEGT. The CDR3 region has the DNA TGTGCCAGCAGTGAGGTCCCGGACAGGTCGGGCTCACCCCTCCACTTT. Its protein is CASSEVPDRSGSPLHF.

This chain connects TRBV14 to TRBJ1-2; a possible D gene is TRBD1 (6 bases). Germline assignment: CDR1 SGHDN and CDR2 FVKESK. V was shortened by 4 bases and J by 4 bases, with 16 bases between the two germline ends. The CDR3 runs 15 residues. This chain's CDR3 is CASSPRQAPIYGYTF. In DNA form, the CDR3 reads TGTGCCAGCAGCCCTCGACAGGCTCCGATCTATGGCTACACCTTC.

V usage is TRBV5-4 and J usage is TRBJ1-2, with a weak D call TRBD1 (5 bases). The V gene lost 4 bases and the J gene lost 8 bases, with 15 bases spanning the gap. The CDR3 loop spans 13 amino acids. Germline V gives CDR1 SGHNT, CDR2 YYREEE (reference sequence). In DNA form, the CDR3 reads TGTGCCAGCAGCCTTTGGACAAACGGCGGCTACACCTTC. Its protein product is CASSLWTNGGYTF.